This T cell receptor beta chain was captured in a study of T cells in Graves' hyperthyroidism and ophthalmopathy. Study-level information: Before treatment of any kind, peripheral blood was taken at initial diagnosis. Study-wide points: A 13 V-J model separated ophthalmopathy from stable hyperthyroidism.

The CDR3 loop spans 14 amino acids. The V segment lost 8 bases and the J segment 5 bases; nucleotides outside the gene matches: 4. CDR1 is SEHNR, CDR2 FQNEAQ, per germline (reference sequence). Ophthalmopathy patients all had a Clinical Activity Score of at least 3, a NOSPECS grade of at least 4 and disease under 3 months old. From RNA transcripts, TCR beta CDR3 regions were amplified. First-round RT-PCR of the TCR CDR3 relied on the HTBI primer set. TCRdb ran MiXCR on the multiplex PCR reads and lists one entry per CDR3 protein. The profile shows around 250,000 distinct CDR3 sequences, less than 20% of them singletons. A few counts support this clonotype. Its specificity is not known.

The J gene is TRBJ1-6, the V gene TRBV7-9; TRBD1 aligns across 9 bases. Sequencing input: blood. The clonotype was recovered from a young woman with Graves' ophthalmopathy. The CDR3 is CASGRQGDNSPLHF. As DNA, the CDR3 is TGTGCCAGCGGGCGACAGGGGGATAATTCACCCCTCCACTTT.